This entry lists 3 T cell receptor beta chains sequenced from one sample in a study of cytomegalovirus exposure and HLA in healthy donors. Both 60 Vbeta primers and 13 Jbeta primers went into the PCR. TCRdb's table, derived via immunoSEQ multiplex PCR, lists solely in-frame clones and lacks some. The table records 120,000 or so clones, 81% of them present only once. Sequencing used PBMCs. These receptors were collected from a man aged 40-49 years in good health and CMV-seronegative.

A single count supports this clone. The chain employs TRBV7-8 and TRBJ2-1, with a possible D match to TRBD2 (5 bases). The CDR3 loop spans 16 amino acids. The germline V and J ends were trimmed by 5 bases and 4 bases, with 18 bases remaining between them. Germline V gene data show CDR1 as SGHVS and CDR2 as FQNEAQ. The CDR3 protein is CASSPLGGSGYNEQFF. The CDR3 DNA is TGTGCCAGCAGCCCCCTGGGTGGGAGTGGGTACAATGAGCAGTTCTTC.

The chain employs TRBV4-3 and TRBJ2-5, with D possibly matching TRBD2 (6 bases). The CDR3 has 15 amino acids. The germline V gene has CDR1 LGHNA and CDR2 YSLEER. The V end was cut by 2 bases, the J end by 7 bases, with 17 bases between. CDR3 loop: CASSQRPGLDGTQYF. The CDR3 nucleotides read TGCGCCAGCAGCCAAAGGCCGGGACTCGACGGGACCCAGTACTTC.

This clone was detected only a few times. CDR3 sequence: CASSLVLAGTAEQETQYF. DNA for the CDR3: TGTGCCAGCAGCTTGGTCTTGGCCGGGACAGCAGAACAAGAGACCCAGTACTTC. The rearrangement links TRBV7-2 to TRBJ2-5; TRBD1 aligns across 7 bases. Per the germline V gene, CDR1 is SGHTA and CDR2 is FQGNSA. After removal of 3 bases from V and 2 bases from J, the junction contained 15 bases not matched to a gene. There are 18 residues in the CDR3.